The next 9 T cell receptor beta chains were all read from a single sample in a study of blood T cell repertoires in COVID-19. Profiling relied on immunoSEQ multiplex PCR, and the TCRdb table lists in-frame clones only, not all of them. This repertoire shows about 130,000 clones, around 83% found once; its top ten account for roughly 10%. The sequencing sample was made of peripheral blood. These receptors came from a middle-aged man with active or convalescent COVID-19.

The chain is built from TRBV11-2 and TRBJ1-4, with 8 bases that match TRBD1. V trimming: 5 bases; J trimming: 8 bases; junction bases outside the gene matches: 7. The CDR3 has 14 amino acids. CDR1 is SGHAT, CDR2 FQNNGV, per germline. The CDR3 sequence: CASSPDRGGEKLFF. The CDR3 DNA reads TGTGCCAGCAGCCCAGACAGGGGCGGGGAAAAACTGTTTTTT.

This clone has only one observation. The chain links TRBV7-9 to TRBJ2-7; D might be TRBD1 (5 bases). Germline CDR1 is SEHNR and CDR2 is FQNEAQ (reference sequence). V dropped 1 base and J dropped 2 bases, with 12 bases sitting between them. There are 15 residues in the CDR3. The CDR3 reads CASSLVGRVPYEQYF. In DNA, the CDR3 is TGTGCCAGCAGCTTAGTGGGCAGGGTGCCCTACGAGCAGTACTTC.

This chain links TRBV12-5 with TRBJ1-1; D call uncertain. Germline V lookup: CDR1 LGHNT, CDR2 FRNRAP. V was trimmed by 6 bases and J by 0 bases, leaving 8 bases between them. The CDR3 consists of 13 residues. The CDR3 DNA reads as TGTGCTAGTGGCACGACACTGAACACTGAAGCTTTCTTT. Amino acids: CASGTTLNTEAFF.

The chain is built from TRBV7-9 and TRBJ1-6, with a possible D match to TRBD1 (6 bases). V lost 1 base to trimming and J lost 14 bases, with 18 bases between them. Germline CDR1 and CDR2: SEHNR and FQNEAQ (reference sequence). This CDR3 has 15 residues. The CDR3 region is CASSLDRVTLESLHF. The CDR3 nucleotides are TGTGCCAGCAGCTTAGACAGGGTGACCTTAGAGTCCCTCCACTTT. Using reference TRBV7-9 and TRBJ1-6 for the parts outside the CDR3, the full variable domain is DTGVSQNPRHKITKRGQNVTFRCDPISEHNRLYWYRQTLGQGPEFLTYFQNEAQLEKSRLLSDRFSAERPKGSFSTLEIQRTEQGDSAMYLCASSLDRVTLESLHFGNGTRLTVT.

This clone was counted once. The rearrangement uses TRBV11-2 and TRBJ2-7, with a possible D match to TRBD2 (5 bases). The CDR3 has 13 residues. Trimming removed 1 base at V and 6 bases at J, with 10 bases between. CDR1 SGHAT and CDR2 FQNNGV come from the germline V gene. CDR3 residues: CASSLAGLTEQYF. The CDR3 bases are TGTGCCAGCAGCTTAGCGGGGTTAACCGAGCAGTACTTC.

The table lists this clone with a few counts. The CDR3 protein is CASGSGTGDEKLFF. CDR3 bases: TGTGCCAGCGGCTCCGGGACAGGGGATGAAAAACTGTTTTTT. The chain couples TRBV5-6 to TRBJ1-4; TRBD1 aligns across 10 bases. Germline CDR1 SGHDT, CDR2 YYEEEE. The length of the CDR3 is 14 residues. V shed 7 bases, J shed 6 bases, and the junction held 6 bases outside the gene matches.

The CDR3 DNA reads as TGTGCCAGCAGTTTAAACAGGGCTTACGAGCAGTACTTC. Residues: CASSLNRAYEQYF. The rearrangement uses TRBV27 and TRBJ2-7, with D possibly matching TRBD1 (6 bases). The CDR3 runs to 13 residues. Per the germline V gene, CDR1 is MNHEY and CDR2 is SMNVEV (reference sequence). Trimming took 2 bases from V and 4 from J, leaving 9 bases between them.

The V gene is TRBV30, the J gene TRBJ2-2; TRBD1 aligns across 8 bases. The trim removed 1 base at V and 4 bases at J, leaving 5 bases unmatched. Per the germline V gene, CDR1 is GTSNPN and CDR2 is SVGIG (reference sequence). CDR3 length equals 15 residues. CDR3 DNA: TGTGCCTGGAGTGGGGAGACAGGGGTCACCGGGGAGCTGTTTTTT. Amino acids: CAWSGETGVTGELFF.

The rearrangement joins TRBV11-2 to TRBJ2-3; the match to TRBD1 covers 7 bases. The V gene end was trimmed by 1 base and the J gene end by 2 bases; junction bases not matched to a gene: 9. CDR1 SGHAT and CDR2 FQNNGV come from the germline V gene. The CDR3 consists of 17 residues. The CDR3 bases are TGTGCCAGCAGCTTAGTCGGACAGGTGATGTTCACAGATACGCAGTATTTT. Protein: CASSLVGQVMFTDTQYF.